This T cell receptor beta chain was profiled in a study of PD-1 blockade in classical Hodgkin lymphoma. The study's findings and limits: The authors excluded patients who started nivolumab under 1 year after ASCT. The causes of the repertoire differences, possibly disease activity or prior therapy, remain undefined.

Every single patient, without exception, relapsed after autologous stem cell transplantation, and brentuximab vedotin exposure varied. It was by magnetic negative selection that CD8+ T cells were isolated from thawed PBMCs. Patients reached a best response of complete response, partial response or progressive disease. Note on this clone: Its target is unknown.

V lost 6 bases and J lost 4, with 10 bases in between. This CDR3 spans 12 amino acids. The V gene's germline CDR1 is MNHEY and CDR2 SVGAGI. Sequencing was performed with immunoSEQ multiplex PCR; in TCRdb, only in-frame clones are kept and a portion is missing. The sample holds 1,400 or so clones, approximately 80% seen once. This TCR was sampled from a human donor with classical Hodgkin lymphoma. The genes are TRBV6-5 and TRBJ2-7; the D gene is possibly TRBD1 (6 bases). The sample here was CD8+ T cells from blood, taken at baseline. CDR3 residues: CASRQQGYEQYF. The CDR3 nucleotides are TGTGCCAGCAGACAACAGGGTTACGAGCAGTACTTC.